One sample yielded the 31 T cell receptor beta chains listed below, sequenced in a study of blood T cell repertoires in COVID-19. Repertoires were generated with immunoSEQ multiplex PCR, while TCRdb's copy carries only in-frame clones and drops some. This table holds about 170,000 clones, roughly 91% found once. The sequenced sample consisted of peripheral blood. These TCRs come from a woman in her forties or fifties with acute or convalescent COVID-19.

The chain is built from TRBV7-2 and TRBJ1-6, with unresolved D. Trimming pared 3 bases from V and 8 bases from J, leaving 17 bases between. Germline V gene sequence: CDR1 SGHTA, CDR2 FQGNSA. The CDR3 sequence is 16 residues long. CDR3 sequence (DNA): TGTGCCAGCAGCTTGCGGGAGGACCTTTGGGATTCACCCCTCCACTTT. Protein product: CASSLREDLWDSPLHF.

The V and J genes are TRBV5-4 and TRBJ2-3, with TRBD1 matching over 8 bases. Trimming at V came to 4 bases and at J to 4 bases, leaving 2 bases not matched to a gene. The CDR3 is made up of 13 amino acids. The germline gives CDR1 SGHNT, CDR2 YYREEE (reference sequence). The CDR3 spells CASSPDRADTQYF. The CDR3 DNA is TGTGCCAGCAGCCCGGACAGGGCAGATACGCAGTATTTT.

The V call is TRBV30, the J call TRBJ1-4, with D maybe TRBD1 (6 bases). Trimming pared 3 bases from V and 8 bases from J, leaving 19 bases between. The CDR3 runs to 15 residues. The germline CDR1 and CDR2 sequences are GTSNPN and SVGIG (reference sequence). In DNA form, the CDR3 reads TGTGCCTGGAGCGGCCTAGGGGGTAGGGGCGAAAAACTGTTTTTT. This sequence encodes CAWSGLGGRGEKLFF. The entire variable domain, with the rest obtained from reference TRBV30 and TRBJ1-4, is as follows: SQTIHQWPATLVQPVGSPLSLECTVEGTSNPNLYWYRQAAGRGLQLLFYSVGIGQISSEVPQNLSASRPQDRQFILSSKKLLLSDSGFYLCAWSGLGGRGEKLFFGSGTQLSVL.

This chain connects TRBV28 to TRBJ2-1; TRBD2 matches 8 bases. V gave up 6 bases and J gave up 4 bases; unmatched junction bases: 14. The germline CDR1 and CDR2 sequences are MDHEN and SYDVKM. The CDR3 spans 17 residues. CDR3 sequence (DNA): TGTGCCAGCAGGGGGGTAGCGGGACGCCTCTCTTACAATGAGCAGTTCTTC. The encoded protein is CASRGVAGRLSYNEQFF. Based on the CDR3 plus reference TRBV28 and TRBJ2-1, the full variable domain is DVKVTQSSRYLVKRTGEKVFLECVQDMDHENMFWYRQDPGLGLRLIYFSYDVKMKEKGDIPEGYSVSREKKERFSLILESASTNQTSMYLCASRGVAGRLSYNEQFFGPGTRLTVL.

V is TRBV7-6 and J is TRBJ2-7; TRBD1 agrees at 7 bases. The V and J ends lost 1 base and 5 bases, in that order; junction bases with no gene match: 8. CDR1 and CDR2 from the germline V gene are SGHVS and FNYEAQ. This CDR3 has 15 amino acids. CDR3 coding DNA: TGTGCCAGCAGCTTAGGGGACAGAAGGTTTAACGAGCAGTACTTC. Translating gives CASSLGDRRFNEQYF.

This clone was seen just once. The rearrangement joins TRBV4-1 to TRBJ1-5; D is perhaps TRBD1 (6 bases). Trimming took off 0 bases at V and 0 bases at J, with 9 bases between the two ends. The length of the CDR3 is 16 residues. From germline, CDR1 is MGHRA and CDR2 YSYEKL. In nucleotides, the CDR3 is TGCGCCAGCAGCCAAGAGGACAGAAATAGCAATCAGCCCCAGCATTTT. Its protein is CASSQEDRNSNQPQHF.

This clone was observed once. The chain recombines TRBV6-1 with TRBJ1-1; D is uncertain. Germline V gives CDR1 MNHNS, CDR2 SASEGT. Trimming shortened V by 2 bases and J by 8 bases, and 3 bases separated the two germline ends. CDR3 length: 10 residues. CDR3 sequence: CASSEREAFF. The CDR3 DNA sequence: TGTGCCAGCAGTGAACGGGAAGCTTTCTTT.

The CDR3 protein is CASSDRGATNEKLFF. The CDR3 DNA is TGTGCCAGCAGCGACAGGGGGGCAACTAATGAAAAACTGTTTTTT. V usage is TRBV2 and J usage is TRBJ1-4; the match to TRBD1 covers 9 bases. CDR1 and CDR2 from the germline V gene are SNHLY and FYNNEI. With V trimmed by 6 bases and J by 0 bases, 2 bases remained unmatched. The CDR3 sequence is 15 residues long. The full variable domain, its missing parts supplied by reference TRBV2 and TRBJ1-4, is EPEVTQTPSHQVTQMGQEVILRCVPISNHLYFYWYRQILGQKVEFLVSFYNNEISEKSEIFDDQFSVERPDGSNFTLKIRSTKLEDSAMYFCASSDRGATNEKLFFGSGTQLSVL.

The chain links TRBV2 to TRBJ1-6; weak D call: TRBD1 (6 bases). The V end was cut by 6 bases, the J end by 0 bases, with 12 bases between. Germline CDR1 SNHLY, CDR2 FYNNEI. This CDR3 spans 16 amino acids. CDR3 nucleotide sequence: TGTGCCAGCAGGGCTACAGGGAGCTCCTATAATTCACCCCTCCACTTT. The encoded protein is CASRATGSSYNSPLHF.

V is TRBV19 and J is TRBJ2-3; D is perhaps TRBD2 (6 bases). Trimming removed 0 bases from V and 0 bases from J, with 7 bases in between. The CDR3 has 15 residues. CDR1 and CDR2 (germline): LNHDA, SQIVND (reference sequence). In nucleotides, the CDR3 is TGTGCCAGTAGTATAGACGGGACTAGCACAGATACGCAGTATTTT. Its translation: CASSIDGTSTDTQYF. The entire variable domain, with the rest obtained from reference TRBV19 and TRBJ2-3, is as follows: DGGITQSPKYLFRKEGQNVTLSCEQNLNHDAMYWYRQDPGQGLRLIYYSQIVNDFQKGDIAEGYSVSREKKESFPLTVTSAQKNPTAFYLCASSIDGTSTDTQYFGPGTRLTVL.

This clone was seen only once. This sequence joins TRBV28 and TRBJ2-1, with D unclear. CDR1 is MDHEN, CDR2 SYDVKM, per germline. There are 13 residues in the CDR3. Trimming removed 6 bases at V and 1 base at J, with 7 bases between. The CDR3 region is CASRMASYNEQFF. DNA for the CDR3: TGTGCCAGCAGAATGGCATCCTACAATGAGCAGTTCTTC. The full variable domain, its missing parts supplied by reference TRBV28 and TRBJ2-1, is DVKVTQSSRYLVKRTGEKVFLECVQDMDHENMFWYRQDPGLGLRLIYFSYDVKMKEKGDIPEGYSVSREKKERFSLILESASTNQTSMYLCASRMASYNEQFFGPGTRLTVL.

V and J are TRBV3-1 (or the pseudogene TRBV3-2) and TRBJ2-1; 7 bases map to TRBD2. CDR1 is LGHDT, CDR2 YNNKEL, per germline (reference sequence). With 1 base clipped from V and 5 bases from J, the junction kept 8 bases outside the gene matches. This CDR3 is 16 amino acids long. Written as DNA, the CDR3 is TGTGCCAGCAGCCAAGGACTAGCCCGAACCGACAATGAGCAGTTCTTC. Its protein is CASSQGLARTDNEQFF.

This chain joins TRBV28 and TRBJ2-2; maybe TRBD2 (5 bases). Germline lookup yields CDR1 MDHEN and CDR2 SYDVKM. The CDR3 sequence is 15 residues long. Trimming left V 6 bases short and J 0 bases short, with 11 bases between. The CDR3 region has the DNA TGTGCCAGCAGCCCCCGGGGAACGAACACCGGGGAGCTGTTTTTT. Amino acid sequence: CASSPRGTNTGELFF. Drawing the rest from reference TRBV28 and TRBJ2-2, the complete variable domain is DVKVTQSSRYLVKRTGEKVFLECVQDMDHENMFWYRQDPGLGLRLIYFSYDVKMKEKGDIPEGYSVSREKKERFSLILESASTNQTSMYLCASSPRGTNTGELFFGEGSRLTVL.

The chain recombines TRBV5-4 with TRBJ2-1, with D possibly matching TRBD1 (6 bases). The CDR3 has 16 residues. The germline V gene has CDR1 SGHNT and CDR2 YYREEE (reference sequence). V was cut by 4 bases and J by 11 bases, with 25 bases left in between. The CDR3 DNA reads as TGTGCCAGCAGCACTCCCTCCGGGACACAGTTTCGCCAGCAGTTCTTC. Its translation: CASSTPSGTQFRQQFF.

CDR3 sequence: CASSQGGFQPQHF. In DNA form, the CDR3 reads TGTGCCAGCAGCCAAGGAGGTTTCCAGCCCCAGCATTTT. The gene calls are TRBV3-1 (or the pseudogene TRBV3-2) and TRBJ1-5; D not resolved. CDR3 length equals 13 residues. Germline loops: CDR1 LGHDT, CDR2 YNNKEL (reference sequence). Between the trimmed V and J ends, which lost 1 base and 7 bases, there was a span of 8 bases.

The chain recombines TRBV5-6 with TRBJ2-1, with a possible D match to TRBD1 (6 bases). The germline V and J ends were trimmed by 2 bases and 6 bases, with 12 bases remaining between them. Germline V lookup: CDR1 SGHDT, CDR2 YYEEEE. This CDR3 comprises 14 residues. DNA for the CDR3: TGTGCCAGCAGCTTATACAGGGCGAGCAATGAGCAGTTCTTC. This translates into CASSLYRASNEQFF.

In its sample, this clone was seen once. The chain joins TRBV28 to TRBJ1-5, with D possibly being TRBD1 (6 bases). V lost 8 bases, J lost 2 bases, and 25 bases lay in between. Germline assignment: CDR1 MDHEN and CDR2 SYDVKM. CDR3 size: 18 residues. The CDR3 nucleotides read TGTGCCAGCCCTCCCCCGGGACAACTTGGGGTTGGCAATCAGCCCCAGCATTTT. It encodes CASPPPGQLGVGNQPQHF.

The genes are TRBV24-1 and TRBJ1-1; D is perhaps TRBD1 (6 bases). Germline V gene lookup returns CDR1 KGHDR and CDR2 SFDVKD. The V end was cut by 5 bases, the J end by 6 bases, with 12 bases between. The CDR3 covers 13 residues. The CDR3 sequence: CATSVDGGSEAFF. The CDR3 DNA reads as TGTGCCACCAGTGTGGATGGGGGCTCTGAAGCTTTCTTT.

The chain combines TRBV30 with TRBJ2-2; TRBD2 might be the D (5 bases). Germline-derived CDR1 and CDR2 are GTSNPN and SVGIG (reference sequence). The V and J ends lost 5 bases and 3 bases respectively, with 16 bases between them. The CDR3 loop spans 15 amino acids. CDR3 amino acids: CAWRASLVYTGELFF. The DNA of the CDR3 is TGTGCCTGGCGGGCTAGCTTGGTTTACACCGGGGAGCTGTTTTTT. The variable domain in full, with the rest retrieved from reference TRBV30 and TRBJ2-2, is SQTIHQWPATLVQPVGSPLSLECTVEGTSNPNLYWYRQAAGRGLQLLFYSVGIGQISSEVPQNLSASRPQDRQFILSSKKLLLSDSGFYLCAWRASLVYTGELFFGEGSRLTVL.

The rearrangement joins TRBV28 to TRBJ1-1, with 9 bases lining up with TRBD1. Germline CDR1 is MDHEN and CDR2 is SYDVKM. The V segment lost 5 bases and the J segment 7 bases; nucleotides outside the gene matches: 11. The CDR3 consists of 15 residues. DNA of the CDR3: TGTGCCAGCAGTCCTCATCGACAGGGGGAGGATGAAGCTTTCTTT. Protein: CASSPHRQGEDEAFF.

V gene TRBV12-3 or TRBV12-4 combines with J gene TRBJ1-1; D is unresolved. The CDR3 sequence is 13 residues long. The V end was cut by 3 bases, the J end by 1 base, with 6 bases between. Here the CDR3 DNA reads TGTGCCAGCAGTTTTACAGCGAACACTGAAGCTTTCTTT. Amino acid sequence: CASSFTANTEAFF.

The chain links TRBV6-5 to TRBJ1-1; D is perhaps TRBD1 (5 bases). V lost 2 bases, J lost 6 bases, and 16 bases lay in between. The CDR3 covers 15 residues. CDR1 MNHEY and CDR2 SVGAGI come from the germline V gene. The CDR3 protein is CASSYAVGVFSEAFF. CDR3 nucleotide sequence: TGTGCCAGCAGTTACGCAGTAGGGGTTTTCTCTGAAGCTTTCTTT.

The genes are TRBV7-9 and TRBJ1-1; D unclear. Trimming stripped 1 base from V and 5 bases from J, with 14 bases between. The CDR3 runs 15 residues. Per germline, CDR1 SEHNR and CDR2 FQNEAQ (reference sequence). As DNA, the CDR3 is TGTGCCAGCAGCTTAGGTGGCTTATTAAAAACTGAAGCTTTCTTT. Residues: CASSLGGLLKTEAFF.

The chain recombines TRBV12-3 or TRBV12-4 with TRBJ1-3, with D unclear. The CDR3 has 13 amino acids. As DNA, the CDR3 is TGTGCTCACGGGGATCGAGAGGGAAACACCATATATTTT. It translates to CAHGDREGNTIYF.

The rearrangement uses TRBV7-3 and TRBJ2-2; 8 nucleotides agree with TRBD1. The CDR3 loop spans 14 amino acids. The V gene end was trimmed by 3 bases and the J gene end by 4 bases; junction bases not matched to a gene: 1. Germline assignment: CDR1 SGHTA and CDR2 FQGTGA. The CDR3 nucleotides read TGTGCCAGCAGCTTCGACAGGGGCACCGGGGAGCTGTTTTTT. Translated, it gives CASSFDRGTGELFF.

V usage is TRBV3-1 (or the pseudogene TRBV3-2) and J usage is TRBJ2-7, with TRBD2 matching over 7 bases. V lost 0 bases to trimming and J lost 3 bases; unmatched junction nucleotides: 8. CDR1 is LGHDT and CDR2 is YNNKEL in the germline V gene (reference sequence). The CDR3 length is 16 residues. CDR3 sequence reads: CASSQDWLAELYEQYF. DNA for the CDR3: TGTGCCAGCAGCCAAGATTGGCTAGCGGAGCTCTACGAGCAGTACTTC.

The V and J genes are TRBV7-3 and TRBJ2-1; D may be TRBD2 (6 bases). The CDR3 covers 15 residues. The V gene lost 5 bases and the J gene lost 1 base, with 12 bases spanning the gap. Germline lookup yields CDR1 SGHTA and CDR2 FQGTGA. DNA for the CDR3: TGTGCCAGCAGCCCAAGCGGGTTGTCCTACAATGAGCAGTTCTTC. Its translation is CASSPSGLSYNEQFF.

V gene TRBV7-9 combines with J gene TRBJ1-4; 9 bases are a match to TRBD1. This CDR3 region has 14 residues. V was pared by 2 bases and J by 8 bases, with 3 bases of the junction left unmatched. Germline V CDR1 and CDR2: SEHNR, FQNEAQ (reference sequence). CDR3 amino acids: CASSLTGQGEKLFF. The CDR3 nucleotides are TGTGCCAGCAGCTTAACCGGACAGGGGGAAAAACTGTTTTTT.

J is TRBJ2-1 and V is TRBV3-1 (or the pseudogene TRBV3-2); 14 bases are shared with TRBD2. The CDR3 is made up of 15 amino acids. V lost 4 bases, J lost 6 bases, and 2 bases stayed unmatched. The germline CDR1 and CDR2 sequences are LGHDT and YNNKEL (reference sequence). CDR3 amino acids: CASSLTSGGANEQFF. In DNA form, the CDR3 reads TGTGCCAGCAGCCTGACTAGCGGGGGGGCCAATGAGCAGTTCTTC.

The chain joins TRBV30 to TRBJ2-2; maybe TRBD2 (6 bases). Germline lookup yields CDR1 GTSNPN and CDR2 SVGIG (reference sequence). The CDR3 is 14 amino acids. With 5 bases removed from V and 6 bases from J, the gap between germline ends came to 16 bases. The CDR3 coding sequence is TGTGCCTGGGACGCCGGGTCGGGGGCCGGGGAGCTGTTTTTT. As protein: CAWDAGSGAGELFF.

CDR3: CATSGSDSYNEQFF. In DNA, the CDR3 is TGTGCCACCAGTGGAAGCGACTCCTACAATGAGCAGTTCTTC. V usage is TRBV24-1 and J usage is TRBJ2-1; D call uncertain. CDR3 length equals 14 residues. Per the germline V gene, CDR1 is KGHDR and CDR2 is SFDVKD. V was pared by 5 bases and J by 0 bases, with 7 bases between.